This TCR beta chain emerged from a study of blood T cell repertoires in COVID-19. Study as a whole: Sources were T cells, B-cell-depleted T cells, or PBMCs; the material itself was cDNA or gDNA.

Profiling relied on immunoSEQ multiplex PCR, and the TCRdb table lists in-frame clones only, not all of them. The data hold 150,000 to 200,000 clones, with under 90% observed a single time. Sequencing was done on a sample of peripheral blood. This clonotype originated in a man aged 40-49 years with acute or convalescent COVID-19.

The CDR3 here is CASSPGQGPSYEQYF. The CDR3 bases are TGTGCCAGCAGCCCCGGACAGGGACCCTCCTACGAGCAGTACTTC. This chain joins TRBV14 and TRBJ2-7; 8 bases agree with TRBD1. The germline CDR1 and CDR2 sequences are SGHDN and FVKESK. With 4 bases clipped from V and 0 bases from J, the junction kept 5 bases outside the gene matches. The CDR3 loop spans 15 amino acids.